This T cell receptor beta chain appears in the sequencing data of a study of control samples from healthy donors and cancer patients. Germline values: CDR1 SGHRS, CDR2 YFSETQ. The V and J ends lost 3 bases and 11 bases respectively, with 18 bases between them. This CDR3 contains 14 residues. TCRdb's table, derived via immunoSEQ multiplex PCR, lists solely in-frame clones and lacks some. The sample comprises 90,000 to 100,000 clones, around 89% of which are singletons, and roughly an eighth rests with the top ten. The chain is built from TRBV5-1 and TRBJ1-3; tentatively, D is TRBD1 (5 bases). This receptor was taken from a woman in her seventies in good health. The sample consisted of blood. The CDR3 sequence: CASSSTGESVPIYF. CDR3 coding DNA: TGCGCCAGCAGCTCAACGGGGGAATCGGTACCCATATATTTT. Supplemented by reference TRBV5-1 and TRBJ1-3, the full variable domain reads KAGVTQTPRYLIKTRGQQVTLSCSPISGHRSVSWYQQTPGQGLQFLFEYFSETQRNKGNFPGRFSGRQFSNSRSEMNVSTLELGDSALYLCASSSTGESVPIYFGEGSWLTVV.